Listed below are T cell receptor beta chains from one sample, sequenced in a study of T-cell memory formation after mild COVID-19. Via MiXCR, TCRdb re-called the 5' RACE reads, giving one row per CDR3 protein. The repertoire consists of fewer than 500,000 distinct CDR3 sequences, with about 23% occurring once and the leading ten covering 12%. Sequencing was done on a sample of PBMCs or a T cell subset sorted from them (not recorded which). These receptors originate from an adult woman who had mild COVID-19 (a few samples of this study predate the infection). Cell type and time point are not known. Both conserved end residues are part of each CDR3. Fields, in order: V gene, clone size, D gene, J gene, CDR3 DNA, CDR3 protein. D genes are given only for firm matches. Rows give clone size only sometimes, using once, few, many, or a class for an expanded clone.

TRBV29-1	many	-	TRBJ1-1	TGCAGTGGGAGTGGGGCGTCGTTGATAGCCCAAGCTTTCTTT	CSGSGASLIAQAFF
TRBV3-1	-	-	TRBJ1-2	TGTGCCAGCAGCCAAGGAGGACGATCCTATGGCTACACCTTC	CASSQGGRSYGYTF
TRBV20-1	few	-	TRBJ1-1	TGCAGTGCTAACAGGATGAACACTGAAGCTTTCTTT	CSANRMNTEAFF
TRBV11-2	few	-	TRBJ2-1	TGTGCCAGCAGCTCTGCCACGCATGAGCAGTTCTTC	CASSSATHEQFF
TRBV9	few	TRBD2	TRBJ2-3	TGTGCCAGCAGCGTAGTTAGTTCGAAGCGGGGGGCATTTTTGGGAGATACGCAGTATTTT	CASSVVSSKRGAFLGDTQYF
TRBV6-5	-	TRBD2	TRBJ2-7	TGTGCCAGCACCGTAGCGGGGGCCTCCTACGAGCAGTACTTC	CASTVAGASYEQYF
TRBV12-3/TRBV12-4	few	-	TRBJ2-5	TGTGCCAGCAGTTTTTCAGGTGGGGGCGGAAAGACCCAGTACTTC	CASSFSGGGGKTQYF
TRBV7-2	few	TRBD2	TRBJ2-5	TGTGCCAGCAGCTTGACTAGCGGGGGGCAGGGAGAGACCCAGTACTTC	CASSLTSGGQGETQYF
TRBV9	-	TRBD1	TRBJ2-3	TGTGCCATCAGCCCCGGGACAGGGGGACCCACAGATACGCAGTATTTT	CAISPGTGGPTDTQYF
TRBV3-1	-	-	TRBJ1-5	TGTGCCAGCAGCCAAGATCCCGATCAGCCCCAGCATTTT	CASSQDPDQPQHF
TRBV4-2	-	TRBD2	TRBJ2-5	TGTGCCAGCAGCCAAGAGGCTAGCGGGGGGGCCCGAGAGACCCAGTACTTC	CASSQEASGGARETQYF
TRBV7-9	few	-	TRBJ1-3	TGTGCCAGCAGCCGTGAGGAAGCTAGAAACACCATATATTTT	CASSREEARNTIYF
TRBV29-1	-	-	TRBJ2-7	TGCAGCGTTGAAGACGGGCAGGGTTTCTACGAGCAGTACTTC	CSVEDGQGFYEQYF
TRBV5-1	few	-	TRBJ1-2	TGCGCCAGCAGCGGCGGGACGGACGCCGGCGGCTACACCTTC	CASSGGTDAGGYTF
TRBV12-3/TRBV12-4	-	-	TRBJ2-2	TGTGCCAGCAGACTCACGGGGACCTCAGCCACCGGGGAGCTGTTTTTT	CASRLTGTSATGELFF
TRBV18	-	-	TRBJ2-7	TGTGCCAGCTCCCCGCAACCAGGGTCCAGGTACGAGCAGTACTTC	CASSPQPGSRYEQYF
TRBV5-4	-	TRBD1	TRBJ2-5	TGTGCCAGCAGCATAGGGGGCGAAGAGACCCAGTACTTC	CASSIGGEETQYF
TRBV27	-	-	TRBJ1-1	TGTGCCACCTCTCGGGGTTCCATGAACACTGAAGCTTTCTTT	CATSRGSMNTEAFF
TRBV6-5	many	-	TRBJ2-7	TGTGCCAGCTGGGACAAAATCGCCTACGAGCAGTACTTC	CASWDKIAYEQYF
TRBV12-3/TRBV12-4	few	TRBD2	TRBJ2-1	TGTGCCAGCAGCGCTTCCCGGGGGGGGAACTCCTACAATGAGCAGTTCTTC	CASSASRGGNSYNEQFF
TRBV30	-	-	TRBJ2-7	TGTGCCTGGAGTCCCCCGTGGTGGAACGAGCAGTACTTC	CAWSPPWWNEQYF
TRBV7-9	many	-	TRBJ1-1	TGTGCCAGCAGCCGCGGTGGGACTGAAGCTTTCTTT	CASSRGGTEAFF
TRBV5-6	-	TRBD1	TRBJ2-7	TGTGCCAGCAGCTCGGGACAGCGTATTTCCTACGAGCAGTACTTC	CASSSGQRISYEQYF
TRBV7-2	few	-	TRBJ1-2	TGTGCCAGCAGCTTAGGGTTAGTGAACTATGGCTACACCTTC	CASSLGLVNYGYTF
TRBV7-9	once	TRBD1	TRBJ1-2	TGTGCCAGCAGCCCAGACGGGACAGCTCCTAACTATGGCTACACCTTC	CASSPDGTAPNYGYTF
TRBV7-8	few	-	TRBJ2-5	TGTGCCAGCAGCCAAAACCAGGGACCCATCCAAGAGACCCAGTACTTC	CASSQNQGPIQETQYF
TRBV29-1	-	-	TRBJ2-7	TGCAGCGTACTTTCTCAGAGGTCCTACGAGCAGTACTTC	CSVLSQRSYEQYF
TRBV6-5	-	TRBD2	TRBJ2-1	TGTGCCAGCAGCTCCTTAGCGGGAGTTTCCTTCGATGAGCAGTTCTTC	CASSSLAGVSFDEQFF
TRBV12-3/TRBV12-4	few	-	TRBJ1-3	TGTGCCAGCAGTTTGACCCGTGGCGCCATATATTTT	CASSLTRGAIYF
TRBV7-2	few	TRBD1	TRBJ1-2	TGTGCCAGCAGCTTAGGAGGGACAGCGTTCTATGGCTACACCTTC	CASSLGGTAFYGYTF
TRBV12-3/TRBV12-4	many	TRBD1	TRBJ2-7	TGTGCCAGCAGCCCCTCCGGGACAGGGGGCTACGAGCAGTACTTC	CASSPSGTGGYEQYF
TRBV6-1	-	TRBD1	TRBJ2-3	TGTGCCAGCAGTGAATACGGAGTAACAGGGGAGAGGACAGATACGCAGTATTTT	CASSEYGVTGERTDTQYF
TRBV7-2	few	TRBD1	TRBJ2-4	TGTGCCAGCAGCTTCATCTCGGGGACAGAACAATTTCTAGCCAAAAACATTCAGTACTTC	CASSFISGTEQFLAKNIQYF
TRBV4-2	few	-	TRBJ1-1	TGTGCCAGCAGCCAAGACCCGATTAGGACAGACACTGAAGCTTTCTTT	CASSQDPIRTDTEAFF
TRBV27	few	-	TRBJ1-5	TGTGCCAGCAGTTTAACCTATAGCAATCAGCCCCAGCATTTT	CASSLTYSNQPQHF
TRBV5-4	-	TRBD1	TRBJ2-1	TGTGCCAGCAGCATCGGACAGGGGCTGGGTGAGCAGTTCTTC	CASSIGQGLGEQFF
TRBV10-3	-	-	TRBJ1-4	TGTGCCATCAGTGGTAGTGGGGGAACTAATGAAAAACTGTTTTTT	CAISGSGGTNEKLFF
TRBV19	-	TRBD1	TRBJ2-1	TGTGCCAGTAGTATAGTTCACAGGGGGAAGAGGTACAATGAGCAGTTCTTC	CASSIVHRGKRYNEQFF
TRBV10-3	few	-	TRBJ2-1	TGTGCCATCAGGACCGGGACTCCCCCGCCCGGGGTGACCTACAATGAGCAGTTCTTC	CAIRTGTPPPGVTYNEQFF
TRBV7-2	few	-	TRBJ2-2	TGTGCCAGCAGCTTAAGACTAGTAGTGACCGGGGAGCTGTTTTTT	CASSLRLVVTGELFF
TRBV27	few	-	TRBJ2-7	TGTGCCAGCAGTTCGTTGGCGAGGCGGTACGAGCAGTACTTC	CASSSLARRYEQYF
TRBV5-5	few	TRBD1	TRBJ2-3	TGTGCCAGCAGCTTGCCCCTGACAGGGGATGGCACAGATACGCAGTATTTT	CASSLPLTGDGTDTQYF
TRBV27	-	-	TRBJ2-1	TGTGCCAGCAACCCCAGCAGAGGGCAGATATCTAATGAGCAGTTCTTC	CASNPSRGQISNEQFF